These 10 T cell receptor beta chains originate from one sample sequenced in a study of glioma-infiltrating T cells. TCR alpha and beta CDR3 regions were amplified from RNA using iRepertoire nested multiplex PCR. TCRdb itself ran the multiplex PCR reads through MiXCR, one entry per CDR3 protein. The sample comprises 300,000 to 450,000 distinct CDR3 sequences, 41% of which are singletons, and 12% rests with the top ten. The sequenced material came from glioma tissue, nonneoplastic brain tissue, or PBMCs (not recorded which). The receptors were gathered from a human donor with low-grade glioma or glioblastoma, undergoing nonglioma brain surgery, or in good health (not recorded which).

The chain carries TRBV20-1 and TRBJ1-1; TRBD1 matches 7 bases. The CDR3 length is 14 residues. The ends lost 3 bases at V and 4 bases at J; junction bases unmatched: 8. Germline assignment: CDR1 DFQATT and CDR2 SNEGSKA (reference sequence). CDR3 amino acids: CSASIPGQATEAFF. CDR3 coding DNA: TGCAGTGCTAGCATCCCAGGACAGGCCACTGAAGCTTTCTTT.

The chain joins TRBV12-3 or TRBV12-4 to TRBJ2-3; TRBD2 matches 9 bases. The CDR3 spans 15 residues. The V and J ends lost 6 bases and 0 bases, in that order; junction bases with no gene match: 4. Written as DNA, the CDR3 is TGTGCCAGCAGCAGACTAGCGGCTAGCACAGATACGCAGTATTTT. Its translation: CASSRLAASTDTQYF.

In regard to this clonotype: A much larger clone lies one base from this, so it may be a read error. The CDR3 here is CSASYIGREQFF. CDR3 in DNA: TGCAGTGCTAGTTATATTGGAAGAGAGCAGTTCTTC. This chain joins TRBV20-1 and TRBJ2-1; no definite D call. The CDR3 has 12 amino acids. CDR1 and CDR2 (germline): DFQATT, SNEGSKA (reference sequence). Trimming took off 3 bases at V and 10 bases at J, with 13 bases between the two ends.

This clonotype was recorded a few times. The chain carries TRBV6-5 and TRBJ2-6; either TRBD1 or TRBD2 may fit D (5 bases each). The germline V and J ends were trimmed by 2 bases and 0 bases, with 23 bases remaining between them. Germline assignment: CDR1 MNHEY and CDR2 SVGAGI. The CDR3 has 21 amino acids. Here the CDR3 DNA reads TGTGCCAGCAGTTACCCCGGACTCCCCAAAGGGGCCCACTCTGGGGCCAACGTCCTGACTTTC. Protein: CASSYPGLPKGAHSGANVLTF.

This clonotype was observed many times. The chain employs TRBV6-6 and TRBJ1-1, with D tentatively TRBD1 (6 bases). This CDR3 spans 13 amino acids. V lost 2 bases, J lost 3 bases, and 7 bases lay in between. From germline, CDR1 is MNHNY and CDR2 SVGAGI (reference sequence). The CDR3 reads CASSYTGYTEAFF. DNA for the CDR3: TGTGCCAGCAGTTACACAGGGTACACTGAAGCTTTCTTT.

As for this clonotype: It is likely a read error, because the conserved phenylalanine at the end of the CDR3 is missing. The chain carries TRBV20-1 and TRBJ2-3; TRBD2 aligns across 8 bases. The CDR3 has 17 amino acids. CDR1 is DFQATT and CDR2 is SNEGSKA in the germline V gene (reference sequence). The V and J ends lost 2 bases and 6 bases, in that order; junction bases with no gene match: 16. For the CDR3, the DNA is TGCAGTGCTAGATTGGGCGGGAGGACGCCCGAAGGGGATACGCAGTATTAT. Residues: CSARLGGRTPEGDTQYY.

With regard to this clonotype: A clone one base away is much larger, so this may be a read error. The genes are TRBV28 and TRBJ2-1; no definite D call. The germline CDR1 and CDR2 sequences are MDHEN and SYDVKM. The CDR3 loop spans 14 amino acids. The CDR3: CASSLLGTFDEQLF. The CDR3 bases are TGTGCCAGCAGTTTATTGGGTACCTTCGATGAGCAGCTCTTC. Together with reference TRBV28 and TRBJ2-1, the CDR3 gives the full variable domain: DVKVTQSSRYLVKRTGEKVFLECVQDMDHENMFWYRQDPGLGLRLIYFSYDVKMKEKGDIPEGYSVSREKKERFSLILESASTNQTSMYLCASSLLGTFDEQLFGPGTRLTVL.

This clonotype was picked up a small number of times. The chain combines TRBV15 with TRBJ2-1; D is undetermined. This CDR3 region has 14 residues. The germline gives CDR1 LNHNV, CDR2 YYDKDF (reference sequence). V gave up 0 bases and J gave up 4 bases, with 7 bases separating them. CDR3 bases: TGTGCCACCAGCAGAGATATCAAGTACAATGAGCAGTTCTTC. Translated, it gives CATSRDIKYNEQFF.

This clonotype occurred a few times. The gene calls are TRBV6-1 and TRBJ1-5; TRBD1 is a possible D gene (5 bases). In germline, CDR1 is MNHNS, CDR2 SASEGT. The V gene lost 2 bases and the J gene lost 9 bases, with 20 bases spanning the gap. This CDR3 is 16 amino acids long. The CDR3 sequence: CASSEKAGTTRGPQHF. CDR3 DNA: TGTGCCAGCAGTGAAAAAGCCGGGACTACTCGGGGGCCCCAGCATTTT.

This clonotype was seen ten or more times. The chain recombines TRBV6-5 with TRBJ1-2; D gene uncertain. Deletions cut 2 bases from V and 10 bases from J, with 20 bases between. Germline values: CDR1 MNHEY, CDR2 SVGAGI. CDR3 size: 15 residues. The CDR3: CASSYRQVYAWDYTF. Here the CDR3 DNA reads TGTGCCAGCAGTTACCGGCAGGTCTATGCATGGGACTACACCTTC.